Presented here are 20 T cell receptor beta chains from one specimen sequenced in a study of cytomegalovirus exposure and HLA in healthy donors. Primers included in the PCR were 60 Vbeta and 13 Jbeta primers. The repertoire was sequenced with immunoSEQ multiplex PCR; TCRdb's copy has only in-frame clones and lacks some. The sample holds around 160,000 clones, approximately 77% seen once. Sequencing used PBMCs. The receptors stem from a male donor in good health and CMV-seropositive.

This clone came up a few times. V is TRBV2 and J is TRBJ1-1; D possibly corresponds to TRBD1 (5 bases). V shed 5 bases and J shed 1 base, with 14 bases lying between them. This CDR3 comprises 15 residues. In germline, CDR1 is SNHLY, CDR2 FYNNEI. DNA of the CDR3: TGTGCCAGCAGTCCGACGACAGCCCAGAACACTGAAGCTTTCTTT. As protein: CASSPTTAQNTEAFF.

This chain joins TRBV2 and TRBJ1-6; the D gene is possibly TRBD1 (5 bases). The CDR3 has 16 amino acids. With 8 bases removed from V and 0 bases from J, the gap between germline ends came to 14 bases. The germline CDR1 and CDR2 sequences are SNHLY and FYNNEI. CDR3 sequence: CASGGVGSSYNSPLHF. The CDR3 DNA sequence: TGTGCCAGCGGGGGGGTTGGGAGCTCCTATAATTCACCCCTCCACTTT.

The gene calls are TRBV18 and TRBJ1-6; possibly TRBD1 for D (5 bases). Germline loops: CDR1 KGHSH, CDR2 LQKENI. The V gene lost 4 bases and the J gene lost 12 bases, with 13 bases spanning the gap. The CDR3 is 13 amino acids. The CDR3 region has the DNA TGTGCCAGCTCACTGGGGCTACGTGAACCCCTCCACTTT. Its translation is CASSLGLREPLHF.

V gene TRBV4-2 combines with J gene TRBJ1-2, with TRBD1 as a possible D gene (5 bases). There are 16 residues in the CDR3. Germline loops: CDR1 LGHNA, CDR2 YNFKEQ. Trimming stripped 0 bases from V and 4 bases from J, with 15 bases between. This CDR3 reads CASSQEPIGAVYGYTF. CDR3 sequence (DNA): TGTGCCAGCAGCCAAGAGCCGATTGGGGCTGTCTATGGCTACACCTTC.

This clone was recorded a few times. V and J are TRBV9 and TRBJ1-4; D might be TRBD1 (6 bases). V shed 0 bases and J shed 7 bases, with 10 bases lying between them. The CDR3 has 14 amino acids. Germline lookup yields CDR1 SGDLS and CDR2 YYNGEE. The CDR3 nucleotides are TGTGCCAGCAGCGTAGATGGGGGCGGTGAAAAACTGTTTTTT. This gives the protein CASSVDGGGEKLFF.

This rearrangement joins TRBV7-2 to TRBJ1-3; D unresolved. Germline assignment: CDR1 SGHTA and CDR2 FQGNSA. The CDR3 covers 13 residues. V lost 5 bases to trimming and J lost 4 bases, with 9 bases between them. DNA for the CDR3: TGTGCCAGCAGCCCTTCGACAGGAAACACCATATATTTT. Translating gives CASSPSTGNTIYF.

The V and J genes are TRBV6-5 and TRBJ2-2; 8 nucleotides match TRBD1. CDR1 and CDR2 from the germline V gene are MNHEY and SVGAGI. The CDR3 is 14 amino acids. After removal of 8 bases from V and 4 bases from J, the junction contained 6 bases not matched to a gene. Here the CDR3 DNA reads TGTGCCAGCGGGGACGGACAGGGCACCGGGGAGCTGTTTTTT. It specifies CASGDGQGTGELFF.

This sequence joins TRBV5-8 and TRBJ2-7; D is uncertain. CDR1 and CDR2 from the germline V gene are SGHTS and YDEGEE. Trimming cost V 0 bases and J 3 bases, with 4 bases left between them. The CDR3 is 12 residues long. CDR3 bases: TGTGCCAGCAGCTTGGGCGACTACGAGCAGTACTTC. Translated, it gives CASSLGDYEQYF.

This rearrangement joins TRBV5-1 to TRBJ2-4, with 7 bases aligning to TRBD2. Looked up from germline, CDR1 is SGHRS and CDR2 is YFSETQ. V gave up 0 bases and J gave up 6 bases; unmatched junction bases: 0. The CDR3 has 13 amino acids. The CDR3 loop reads CASSLGEGNIQYF. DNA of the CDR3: TGCGCCAGCAGCTTGGGGGAGGGAAACATTCAGTACTTC.

The CDR3 spells CASSRSLAGRHNEQFF. The CDR3 nucleotides are TGTGCCAGCAGCCGCTCACTAGCGGGGCGGCACAATGAGCAGTTCTTC. The V call is TRBV7-6, the J call TRBJ2-1; 10 bases match TRBD2. CDR3 length equals 16 residues. CDR1 and CDR2 (germline): SGHVS, FNYEAQ. Trimming cost V 5 bases and J 5 bases; bases outside gene matches: 9.

DNA of the CDR3: TGTGCCAGCAGTGAAGGGGCAGGGTCCTACGAGCAGTACTTC. Translating it yields CASSEGAGSYEQYF. The V call is TRBV6-1, the J call TRBJ2-5, with a tentative D call TRBD1 (5 bases). Gene TRBJ2-7 matches the end of the DNA better, so the J call may be wrong. The CDR3 is 14 residues long. The germline CDR1 and CDR2 sequences are MNHNS and SASEGT.

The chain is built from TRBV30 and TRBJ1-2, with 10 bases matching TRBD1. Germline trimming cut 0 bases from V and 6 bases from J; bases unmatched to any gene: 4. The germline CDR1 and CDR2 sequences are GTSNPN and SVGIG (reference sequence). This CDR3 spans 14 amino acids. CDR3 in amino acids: CAWSVLGQGNGYTF. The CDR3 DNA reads TGTGCCTGGAGTGTCCTGGGACAGGGGAATGGCTACACCTTC.

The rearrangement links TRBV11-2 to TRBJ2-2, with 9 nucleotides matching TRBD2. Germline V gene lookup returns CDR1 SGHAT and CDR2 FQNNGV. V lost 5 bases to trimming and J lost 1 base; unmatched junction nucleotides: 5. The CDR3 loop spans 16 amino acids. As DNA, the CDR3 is TGTGCCAGCAGCCATTTTAGCGGGGGGAACACCGGGGAGCTGTTTTTT. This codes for CASSHFSGGNTGELFF.

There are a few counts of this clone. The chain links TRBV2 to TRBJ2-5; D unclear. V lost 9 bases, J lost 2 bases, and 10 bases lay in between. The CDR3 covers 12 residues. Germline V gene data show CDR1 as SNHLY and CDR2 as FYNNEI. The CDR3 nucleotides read TGTGCCAGAGGTAACAGACAAGAGACCCAGTACTTC. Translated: CARGNRQETQYF.

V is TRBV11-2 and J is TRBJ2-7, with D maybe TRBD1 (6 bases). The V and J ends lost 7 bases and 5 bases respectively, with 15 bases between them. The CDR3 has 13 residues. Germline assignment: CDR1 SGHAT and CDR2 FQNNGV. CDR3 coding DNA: TGTGCCAGCACGGCCGGGACACTAGACGAGCAGTACTTC. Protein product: CASTAGTLDEQYF.

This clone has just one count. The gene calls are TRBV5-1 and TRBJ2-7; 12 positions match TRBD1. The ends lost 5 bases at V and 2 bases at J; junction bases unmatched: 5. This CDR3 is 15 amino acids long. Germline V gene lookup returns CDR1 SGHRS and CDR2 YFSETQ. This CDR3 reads CASRNWDRGPYEQYF. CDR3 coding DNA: TGCGCCAGCAGAAATTGGGACAGGGGGCCCTACGAGCAGTACTTC.

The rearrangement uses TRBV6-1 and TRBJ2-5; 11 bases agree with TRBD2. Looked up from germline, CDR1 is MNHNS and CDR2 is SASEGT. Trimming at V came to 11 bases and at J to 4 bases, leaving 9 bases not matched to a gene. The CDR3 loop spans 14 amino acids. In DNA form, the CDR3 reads TGTGCCGGATTTAGCGGGGGGGCCGGAGAGACCCAGTACTTC. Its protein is CAGFSGGAGETQYF.

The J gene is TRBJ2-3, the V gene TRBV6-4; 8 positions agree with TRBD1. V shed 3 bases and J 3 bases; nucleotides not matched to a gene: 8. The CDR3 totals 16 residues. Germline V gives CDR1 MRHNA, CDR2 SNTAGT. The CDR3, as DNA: TGTGCCAGCAGTGAGCAGGCAGGGGGCTTTACAGATACGCAGTATTTT. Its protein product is CASSEQAGGFTDTQYF.

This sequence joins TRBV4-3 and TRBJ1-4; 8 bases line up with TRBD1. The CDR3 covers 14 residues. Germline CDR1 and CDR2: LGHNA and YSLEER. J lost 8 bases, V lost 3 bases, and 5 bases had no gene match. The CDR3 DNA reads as TGCGCCAGCAGCCAGAGGACAGGGTGGGAAAAACTGTTTTTT. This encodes CASSQRTGWEKLFF.

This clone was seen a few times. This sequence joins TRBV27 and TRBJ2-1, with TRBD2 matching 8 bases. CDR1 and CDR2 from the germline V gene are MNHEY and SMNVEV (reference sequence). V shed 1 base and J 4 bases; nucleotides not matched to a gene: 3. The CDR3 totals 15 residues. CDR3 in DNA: TGTGCCAGCAGTTTATATAGCGGGGATTACAATGAGCAGTTCTTC. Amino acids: CASSLYSGDYNEQFF.